The clone carrying this T cell receptor beta chain was recorded at least ten times. Its antigen is unknown. This record comes from a study of T cell repertoires in cytomegalovirus infection. There are 13 residues in the CDR3. Trimming took off 0 bases at V and 5 bases at J, with 7 bases between the two ends. Germline values: CDR1 MNHEY, CDR2 SVGAGI. A single record per CDR3 protein comes from TCRdb applying MiXCR to the reads. The table shows 160,000 or so distinct CDR3 sequences, with less than 25% occurring only once. The J gene is TRBJ1-1, the V gene TRBV6-5; possible D gene TRBD1, 5 bases. This sample comprised CD8+ T cells from cultured PBMCs, obtained from culture after CMV antigen stimulation. The sequence was collected from a human donor in good health (CMV status not recorded). Some clones in this sample may be carry-over from other donors' samples. CDR3 DNA: TGTGCCAGCAGTTACTCCGGGGGTACTGAAGCTTTCTTT. It codes for CASSYSGGTEAFF.